Presented here are 13 T cell receptor beta chains from one specimen sequenced in a study of blood T cell repertoires in COVID-19. The repertoire was sequenced with immunoSEQ multiplex PCR; TCRdb's copy has only in-frame clones and lacks some. The table has approximately 530,000 clones, about 89% seen once. Specimen: peripheral blood. These receptors were taken from a woman in her fifties or sixties with COVID-19, enrolled during active disease.

In the case of this clone: Additional DNA sequences in this sample encode the identical CDR3. The chain has TRBV6-2 or TRBV6-3 and TRBJ1-5, with 7 bases lining up with TRBD1. This CDR3 has 14 residues. Germline V gene lookup returns CDR1 MNHEY and CDR2 SVGEGT. Trimming took 0 bases from V and 6 from J; bases not matched to a gene: 2. The CDR3 reads CASSYSGGGQPQHF. In DNA, the CDR3 is TGTGCCAGCAGTTACTCAGGGGGCGGTCAGCCCCAGCATTTT.

The CDR3 region has the DNA TGTGCCAGCACCCCCGGGGGGGGCACTTCTAACAATGAGCAGTTCTTC. It yields the protein CASTPGGGTSNNEQFF. The chain links TRBV9 to TRBJ2-1, with 8 bases fitting TRBD2. The CDR3 extends over 16 amino acids. V dropped 6 bases and J dropped 5; count of bases not matched to a gene: 13. Germline V lookup: CDR1 SGDLS, CDR2 YYNGEE.

This clone appeared a single time. The V gene is TRBV6-1, the J gene TRBJ2-3; D is perhaps TRBD2 (6 bases). V was clipped by 4 bases and J by 2 bases, with 19 bases between them. Germline V gene lookup returns CDR1 MNHNS and CDR2 SASEGT. This CDR3 comprises 17 residues. CDR3 nucleotides: TGTGCCAGCAGTGGGCATCGGGACTTTCAGTTCACAGATACGCAGTATTTT. Translation gives CASSGHRDFQFTDTQYF.

The V call is TRBV13, the J call TRBJ2-7, with 8 bases identical to TRBD1. Germline values: CDR1 PRHDT, CDR2 FYEKMQ (reference sequence). J lost 0 bases, V lost 5 bases, and 6 bases had no gene match. The CDR3 loop spans 15 amino acids. In nucleotides, the CDR3 is TGTGCCAGCAGCACCAGGACAGGGAACTCCTACGAGCAGTACTTC. This gives the protein CASSTRTGNSYEQYF.

The J gene is TRBJ1-1, the V gene TRBV11-1, with 9 bases lining up with TRBD1. Germline V gene data show CDR1 as SGHAT and CDR2 as FQDESV (reference sequence). The CDR3 length is 14 residues. V shed 5 bases, J shed 4 bases, and the junction held 5 bases outside the gene matches. The CDR3 spells CASSPQGALTEAFF. In DNA form, the CDR3 reads TGTGCCAGCAGCCCACAGGGGGCGCTCACTGAAGCTTTCTTT.

This clone was counted once. This chain uses TRBV6-5 with TRBJ1-1, with unresolved D. Germline V lookup: CDR1 MNHEY, CDR2 SVGAGI. The CDR3 has 14 amino acids. Trimming pared 8 bases from V and 3 bases from J, leaving 16 bases between. CDR3 sequence (DNA): TGTGCCAGCCGACGAGGCGGGTTTGACACTGAAGCTTTCTTT. This encodes CASRRGGFDTEAFF.

The rearrangement uses TRBV12-3 or TRBV12-4 and TRBJ2-1; TRBD2 matches 7 bases. The length of the CDR3 is 13 residues. V lost 10 bases to trimming and J lost 4 bases; unmatched junction nucleotides: 7. Here the CDR3 reads CATKRGSYNEQFF. CDR3 bases: TGTGCCACTAAGCGGGGTTCTTACAATGAGCAGTTCTTC.

V is TRBV30 and J is TRBJ1-1; D is ambiguous. The germline gives CDR1 GTSNPN, CDR2 SVGIG (reference sequence). Between the trimmed V and J ends, which lost 5 bases and 0 bases, there was a span of 10 bases. This CDR3 has 13 amino acids. The CDR3 nucleotides read TGTGCCTGGGGAAGGAGGCTGAACACTGAAGCTTTCTTT. Encoded protein: CAWGRRLNTEAFF.

This chain connects TRBV28 to TRBJ2-7; 9 nucleotides agree with TRBD1. J gave up 1 base and V 5 bases, and 6 bases lay outside the gene matches. Germline V gene lookup returns CDR1 MDHEN and CDR2 SYDVKM. This CDR3 contains 15 residues. The CDR3 DNA is TGTGCCAGCAGTCCCTCCGGGACAGGGTCCTACGAGCAGTACTTC. Amino acid sequence: CASSPSGTGSYEQYF.

The chain employs TRBV5-8 and TRBJ2-7; 10 bases align to TRBD1. The length of the CDR3 is 14 residues. Trimming cost V 4 bases and J 4 bases; bases outside gene matches: 5. Germline V lookup: CDR1 SGHTS, CDR2 YDEGEE. The CDR3 region is CASSLDRGSYEQYF. The CDR3, as DNA: TGTGCCAGCAGCCTGGACAGGGGGTCGTACGAGCAGTACTTC.

The rearrangement joins TRBV6-1 to TRBJ1-5, with 8 positions matching TRBD1. J was trimmed by 5 bases and V by 4 bases; bases with no gene match: 16. This CDR3 is 18 amino acids long. The germline CDR1 and CDR2 sequences are MNHNS and SASEGT. CDR3 sequence: CASSVLRGAGGADQPQHF. For the CDR3, the DNA is TGTGCCAGCAGTGTTCTCCGGGGGGCAGGGGGCGCGGATCAGCCCCAGCATTTT.

This clone is a singleton in its sample. The chain couples TRBV15 to TRBJ2-2; D possibly corresponds to TRBD2 (6 bases). Germline V CDR1 and CDR2: LNHNV, YYDKDF (reference sequence). Trimming stripped 4 bases from V and 5 bases from J, with 20 bases between. The length of the CDR3 is 17 residues. The CDR3 DNA sequence: TGTGCCACCAGCAAGGGGACTGGGGGTAGACGGACCGGGGAGCTGTTTTTT. Translating gives CATSKGTGGRRTGELFF.

The chain links TRBV19 to TRBJ2-5; 8 positions match TRBD1. CDR1 LNHDA and CDR2 SQIVND come from the germline V gene (reference sequence). This CDR3 is built from 15 residues. After removal of 6 bases from V and 5 bases from J, the junction contained 11 bases not matched to a gene. The CDR3 DNA is TGTGCCAGTAGGATTGGACAGGGAGGTGGTGAGACCCAGTACTTC. It codes for CASRIGQGGGETQYF.